The text below deals with one TCR beta chain. Its matching antigen is unknown. This record belongs to a study of T cell responses to AZD1222 COVID-19 vaccine. TCRdb's table, derived via immunoSEQ multiplex PCR, lists solely in-frame clones and lacks some. This sample yields tens of thousands of clones, of which approximately 90% are seen a single time; about 2% belongs to the top ten. Study-wide points: The study identified only six AZD1222 recipients as seropositive at baseline.

The CDR3 is made up of 16 amino acids. Trimming removed 6 bases at V and 0 bases at J, with 15 bases between. Germline V gene data show CDR1 as MNHEY and CDR2 as SVGEGT. The chain carries TRBV6-2 or TRBV6-3 and TRBJ1-3, with D possibly being TRBD1 (6 bases). This receptor was obtained from an adult in good health. The sequences come from peripheral blood, collected on day 0 of AZD1222 vaccination. CDR3 region: CASSPTHRVSGNTIYF. CDR3 bases: TGTGCCAGCAGCCCTACACACAGGGTCTCTGGAAACACCATATATTTT.